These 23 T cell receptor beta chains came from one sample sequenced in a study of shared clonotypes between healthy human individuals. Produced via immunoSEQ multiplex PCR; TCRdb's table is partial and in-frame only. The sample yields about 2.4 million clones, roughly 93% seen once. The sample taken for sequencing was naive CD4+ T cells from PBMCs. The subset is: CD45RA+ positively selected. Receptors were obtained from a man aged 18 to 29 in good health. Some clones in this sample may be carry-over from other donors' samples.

The CDR3 reads CASSPSIPFSANNEQFF. CDR3 sequence (DNA): TGCGCCAGCAGCCCGAGCATTCCTTTTAGCGCCAACAATGAGCAGTTCTTC. This chain links TRBV5-1 with TRBJ2-1; a weak D match, TRBD2 (5 bases). Trimming took off 4 bases at V and 5 bases at J, with 22 bases between the two ends. Germline lookup yields CDR1 SGHRS and CDR2 YFSETQ. The CDR3 has 17 residues.

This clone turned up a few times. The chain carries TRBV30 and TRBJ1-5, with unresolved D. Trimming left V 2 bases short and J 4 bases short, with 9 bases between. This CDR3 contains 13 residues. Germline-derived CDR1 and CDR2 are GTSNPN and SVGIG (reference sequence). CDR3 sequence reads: CAWSTGRNQPQHF. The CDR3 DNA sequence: TGTGCCTGGAGTACCGGTCGGAATCAGCCCCAGCATTTT. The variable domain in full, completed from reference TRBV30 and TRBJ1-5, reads SQTIHQWPATLVQPVGSPLSLECTVEGTSNPNLYWYRQAAGRGLQLLFYSVGIGQISSEVPQNLSASRPQDRQFILSSKKLLLSDSGFYLCAWSTGRNQPQHFGDGTRLSIL.

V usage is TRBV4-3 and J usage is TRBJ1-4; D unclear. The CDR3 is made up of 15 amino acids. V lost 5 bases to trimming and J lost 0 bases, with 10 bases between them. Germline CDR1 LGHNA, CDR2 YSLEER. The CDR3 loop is CASSGGRATNEKLFF. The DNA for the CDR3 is TGCGCCAGCAGCGGTGGACGGGCAACTAATGAAAAACTGTTTTTT.

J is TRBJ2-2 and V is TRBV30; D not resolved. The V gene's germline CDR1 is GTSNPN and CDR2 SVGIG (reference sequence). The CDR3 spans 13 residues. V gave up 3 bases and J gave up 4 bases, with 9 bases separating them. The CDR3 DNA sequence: TGTGCCTGGAGCCCAAACCCCACCGGGGAGCTGTTTTTT. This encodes CAWSPNPTGELFF.

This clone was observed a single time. Written as DNA, the CDR3 is TGTGCCAGCAGTGACAGGGGTGACGAGACCCAGTACTTC. It translates to CASSDRGDETQYF. The gene calls are TRBV28 and TRBJ2-5, with 8 bases aligning to TRBD1. Germline V gene data show CDR1 as MDHEN and CDR2 as SYDVKM. This CDR3 contains 13 residues. Trimming cost V 5 bases and J 5 bases; bases outside gene matches: 4.

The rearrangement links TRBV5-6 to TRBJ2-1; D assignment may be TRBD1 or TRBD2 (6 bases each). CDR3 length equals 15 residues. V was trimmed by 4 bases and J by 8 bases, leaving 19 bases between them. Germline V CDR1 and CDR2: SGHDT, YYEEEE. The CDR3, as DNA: TGTGCCAGCAGCACAGCCGGGACTGGGGGCCATGAGCAGTTCTTC. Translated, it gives CASSTAGTGGHEQFF.

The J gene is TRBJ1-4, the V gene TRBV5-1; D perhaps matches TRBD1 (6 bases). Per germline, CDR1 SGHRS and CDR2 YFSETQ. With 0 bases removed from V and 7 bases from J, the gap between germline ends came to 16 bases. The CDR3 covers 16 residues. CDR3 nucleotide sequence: TGCGCCAGCAGCTTGGAAACAGGGATTCGGCGTGAAAAACTGTTTTTT. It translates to CASSLETGIRREKLFF.

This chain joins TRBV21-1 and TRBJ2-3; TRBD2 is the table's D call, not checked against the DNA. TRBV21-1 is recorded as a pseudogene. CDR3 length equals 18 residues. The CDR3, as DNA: TGTGCCAGCAGCAAAGCGCATACGAGCGGGAGTGGACCAGATACGCAGTATTTT. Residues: CASSKAHTSGSGPDTQYF.

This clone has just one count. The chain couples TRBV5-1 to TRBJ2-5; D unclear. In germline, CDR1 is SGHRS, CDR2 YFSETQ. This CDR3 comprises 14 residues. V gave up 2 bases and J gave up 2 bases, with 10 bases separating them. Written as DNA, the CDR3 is TGCGCCAGCAGCTTAAGCAGGCAGCAAGAGACCCAGTACTTC. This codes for CASSLSRQQETQYF.

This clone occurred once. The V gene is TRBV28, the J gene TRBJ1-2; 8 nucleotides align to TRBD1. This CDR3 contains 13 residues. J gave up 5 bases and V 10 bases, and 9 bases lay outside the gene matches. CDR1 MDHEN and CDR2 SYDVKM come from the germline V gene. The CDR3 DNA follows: TGTGCCATCCACAGGGGGGGGGAATATGGCTACACCTTC. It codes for CAIHRGGEYGYTF.

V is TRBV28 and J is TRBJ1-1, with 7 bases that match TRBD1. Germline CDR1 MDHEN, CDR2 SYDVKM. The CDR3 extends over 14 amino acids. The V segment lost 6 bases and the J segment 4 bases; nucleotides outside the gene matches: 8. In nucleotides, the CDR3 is TGTGCCAGCAGCACGAACAGGGGAGGCACTGAAGCTTTCTTT. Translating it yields CASSTNRGGTEAFF.

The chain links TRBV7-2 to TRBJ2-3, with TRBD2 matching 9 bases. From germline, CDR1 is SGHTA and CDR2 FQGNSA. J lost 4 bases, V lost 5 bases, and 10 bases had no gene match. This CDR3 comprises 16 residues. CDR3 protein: CASSQTGAGGPDTQYF. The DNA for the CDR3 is TGTGCCAGCAGCCAAACAGGGGCGGGAGGGCCAGATACGCAGTATTTT.

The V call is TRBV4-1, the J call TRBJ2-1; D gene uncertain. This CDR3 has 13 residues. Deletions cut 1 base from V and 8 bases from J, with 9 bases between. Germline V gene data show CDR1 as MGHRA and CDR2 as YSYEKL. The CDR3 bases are TGCGCCAGCAGCCAAGCCCAGCAGTATGAGCAGTTCTTC. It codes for CASSQAQQYEQFF.

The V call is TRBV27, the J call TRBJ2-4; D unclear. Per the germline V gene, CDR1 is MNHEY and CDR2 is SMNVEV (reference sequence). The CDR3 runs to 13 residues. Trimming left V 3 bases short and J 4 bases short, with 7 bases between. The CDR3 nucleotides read TGTGCCAGCAGTTTGGATCTAAAAAACATTCAGTACTTC. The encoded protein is CASSLDLKNIQYF.

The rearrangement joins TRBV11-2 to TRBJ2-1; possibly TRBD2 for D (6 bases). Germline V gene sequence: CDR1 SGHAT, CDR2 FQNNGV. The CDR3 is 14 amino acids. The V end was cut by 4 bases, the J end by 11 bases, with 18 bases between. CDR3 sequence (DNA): TGTGCCAGCAGCTCGACTAAGGACGGGGGAAAGCAGTTCTTC. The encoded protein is CASSSTKDGGKQFF.

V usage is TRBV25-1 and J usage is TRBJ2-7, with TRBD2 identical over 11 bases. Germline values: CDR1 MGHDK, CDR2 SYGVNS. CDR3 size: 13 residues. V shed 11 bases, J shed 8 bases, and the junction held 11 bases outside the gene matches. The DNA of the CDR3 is TGTGCCGCAGGGACTAGCGGAGCTACTCAGCAGTACTTC. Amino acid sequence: CAAGTSGATQQYF.

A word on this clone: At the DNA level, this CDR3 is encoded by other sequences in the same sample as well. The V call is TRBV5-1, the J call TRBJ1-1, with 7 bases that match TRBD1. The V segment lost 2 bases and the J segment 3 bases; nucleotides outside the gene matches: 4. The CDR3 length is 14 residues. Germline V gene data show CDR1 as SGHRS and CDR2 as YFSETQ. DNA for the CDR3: TGCGCCAGCAGCTTAGTAACAGGGGACACTGAAGCTTTCTTT. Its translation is CASSLVTGDTEAFF.

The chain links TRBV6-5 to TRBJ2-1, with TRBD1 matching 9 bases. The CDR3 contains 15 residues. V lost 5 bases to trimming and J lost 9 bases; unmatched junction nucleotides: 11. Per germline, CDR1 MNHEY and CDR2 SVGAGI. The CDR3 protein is CASSRTGTGSTEQFF. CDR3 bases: TGTGCCAGCAGTCGAACCGGGACAGGGTCCACTGAGCAGTTCTTC.

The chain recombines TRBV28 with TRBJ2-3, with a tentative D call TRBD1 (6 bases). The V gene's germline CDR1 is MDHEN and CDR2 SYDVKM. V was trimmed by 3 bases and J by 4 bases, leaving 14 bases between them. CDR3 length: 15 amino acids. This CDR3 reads CASSFYRGNADTQYF. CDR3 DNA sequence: TGTGCCAGCAGTTTCTATAGGGGGAACGCAGATACGCAGTATTTT. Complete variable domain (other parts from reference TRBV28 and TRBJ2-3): DVKVTQSSRYLVKRTGEKVFLECVQDMDHENMFWYRQDPGLGLRLIYFSYDVKMKEKGDIPEGYSVSREKKERFSLILESASTNQTSMYLCASSFYRGNADTQYFGPGTRLTVL.

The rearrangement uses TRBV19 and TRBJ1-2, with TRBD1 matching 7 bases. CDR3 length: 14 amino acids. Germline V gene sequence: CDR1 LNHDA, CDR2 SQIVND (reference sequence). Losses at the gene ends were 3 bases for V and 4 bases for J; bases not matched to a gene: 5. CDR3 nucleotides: TGTGCCAGTAGTATCTCGGCAGGGGGCTATGGCTACACCTTC. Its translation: CASSISAGGYGYTF.

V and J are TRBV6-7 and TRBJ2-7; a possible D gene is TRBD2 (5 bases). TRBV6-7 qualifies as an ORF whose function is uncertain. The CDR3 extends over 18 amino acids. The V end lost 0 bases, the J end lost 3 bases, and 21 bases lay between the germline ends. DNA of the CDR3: TGTGCCAGCAGTTACTCGAGAGGGCTTCCAAAGGGCTGCTACGAGCAGTACTTC. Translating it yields CASSYSRGLPKGCYEQYF.

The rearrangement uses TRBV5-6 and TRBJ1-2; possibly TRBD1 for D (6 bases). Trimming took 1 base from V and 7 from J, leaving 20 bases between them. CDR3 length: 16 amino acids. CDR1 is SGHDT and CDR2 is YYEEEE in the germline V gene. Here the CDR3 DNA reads TGTGCCAGCAGCTTGTTCAGGGGCCAACCCGGGGTTGGCTACACCTTC. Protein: CASSLFRGQPGVGYTF. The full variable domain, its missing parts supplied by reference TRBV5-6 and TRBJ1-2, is DAGVTQSPTHLIKTRGQQVTLRCSPKSGHDTVSWYQQALGQGPQFIFQYYEEEERQRGNFPDRFSGHQFPNYSSELNVNALLLGDSALYLCASSLFRGQPGVGYTFGSGTRLTVV.

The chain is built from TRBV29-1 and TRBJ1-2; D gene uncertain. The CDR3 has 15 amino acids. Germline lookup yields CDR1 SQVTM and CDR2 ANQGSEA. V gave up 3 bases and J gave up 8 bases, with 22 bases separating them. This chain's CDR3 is CSVDLAREGLYGYTF. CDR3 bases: TGCAGCGTTGATTTAGCGAGGGAGGGTCTCTACGGCTACACCTTC.